Shown below are 19 T cell receptor beta chains from a single sample sequenced in a study of T-cell memory formation after mild COVID-19. One entry per CDR3 protein, called by TCRdb with MiXCR from the 5' RACE reads. Of about 350,000 distinct CDR3 sequences listed, approximately 13% are singletons. The specimen was PBMCs or a T cell subset sorted from them (not recorded which). The source is a man younger than 35 who had mild COVID-19 (a few samples of this study predate the infection). Cell type and time point are not known.

V gene TRBV4-3 combines with J gene TRBJ2-1, with D hard to call. CDR3 length: 14 amino acids. The germline CDR1 and CDR2 sequences are LGHNA and YSLEER. Trimming took off 0 bases at V and 14 bases at J, with 17 bases between the two ends. CDR3 sequence: CASSQDVGQPDKFF. The CDR3 nucleotides read TGCGCCAGCAGCCAAGATGTTGGCCAACCAGATAAGTTCTTC.

The chain couples TRBV9 to TRBJ2-3; maybe TRBD2 (5 bases). The CDR3 is made up of 14 amino acids. V was cut by 3 bases and J by 5 bases, with 13 bases left in between. Germline-derived CDR1 and CDR2 are SGDLS and YYNGEE. The CDR3 protein is CASSALAGEDTQYF. For the CDR3, the DNA is TGTGCCAGCAGCGCTCTGGCCGGGGAAGATACGCAGTATTTT.

The V call is TRBV2, the J call TRBJ1-5; D gene unclear. V was trimmed by 4 bases and J by 1 base, leaving 11 bases between them. Germline loops: CDR1 SNHLY, CDR2 FYNNEI. The CDR3 is 15 residues long. The DNA of the CDR3 is TGTGCCAGCAGTGGGATGGGCAGGAGCAATCAGCCCCAGCATTTT. It codes for CASSGMGRSNQPQHF.

Ten or more counts support this clonotype. The chain recombines TRBV5-1 with TRBJ2-3; 12 nucleotides agree with TRBD2. The germline V gene has CDR1 SGHRS and CDR2 YFSETQ. The CDR3 length is 14 residues. After removal of 4 bases from V and 6 bases from J, the junction contained 3 bases not matched to a gene. In DNA, the CDR3 is TGCGCCAGCAGCGCCGGGACTAGCGGGGATACGCAGTATTTT. This gives the protein CASSAGTSGDTQYF.

V and J are TRBV30 and TRBJ2-7, with 9 bases that match TRBD1. The junction had 8 bases not matched to a gene; V was cut back by 3 bases and J by 2 bases. Germline CDR1 and CDR2: GTSNPN and SVGIG (reference sequence). This CDR3 spans 15 amino acids. The CDR3 loop is CAWSVPGDRAYEQYF. The CDR3 nucleotides are TGTGCCTGGAGCGTACCAGGGGACAGGGCCTACGAGCAGTACTTC.

In the case of this clonotype: Compared with germline, one end of the junction differs, possibly owing to a read error. The chain couples TRBV27 to TRBJ2-1; 9 nucleotides align to TRBD1. CDR3 length equals 18 residues. The germline V gene encodes CDR1 MNHEY and CDR2 SMNVEV (reference sequence). Here the CDR3 reads CTSSLSTPQGATYNEQFF. The CDR3 DNA follows: TGCACCAGCAGTTTATCCACACCACAGGGGGCGACCTACAATGAGCAGTTCTTC.

A few counts support this clonotype. J is TRBJ1-1 and V is TRBV18, with 7 bases lining up with TRBD1. The V gene end was trimmed by 1 base and the J gene end by 8 bases; junction bases not matched to a gene: 4. The CDR3 is 13 amino acids. CDR1 and CDR2 (germline): KGHSH, LQKENI. CDR3 sequence reads: CASSPRQGKEAFF. CDR3 DNA sequence: TGTGCCAGCTCACCACGACAGGGTAAAGAAGCTTTCTTT.

This clonotype was detected only a few times. The chain couples TRBV7-9 to TRBJ2-3, with D tentatively TRBD1 (6 bases). V lost 5 bases and J lost 2, with 20 bases in between. The CDR3 is 17 amino acids. Germline CDR1 SEHNR, CDR2 FQNEAQ (reference sequence). The CDR3 DNA is TGTGCCAGCAGCCCACCGCTGGGACACCGTAACACAGATACGCAGTATTTT. Its protein is CASSPPLGHRNTDTQYF.

In its sample, this clonotype was seen once. The rearrangement uses TRBV9 and TRBJ2-7; tentative D call: TRBD2 (6 bases). This CDR3 is built from 14 residues. V gave up 3 bases and J gave up 0 bases, with 10 bases separating them. Germline assignment: CDR1 SGDLS and CDR2 YYNGEE. The CDR3 is CASSAKTSSYEQYV. The DNA of the CDR3 is TGTGCCAGCAGCGCAAAGACTAGCTCCTACGAGCAGTACGTC.

J is TRBJ2-5 and V is TRBV5-1, with D hard to call. This CDR3 contains 14 residues. Germline V gene data show CDR1 as SGHRS and CDR2 as YFSETQ. V gave up 9 bases and J gave up 1 base, with 16 bases separating them. The CDR3 nucleotides are TGCGCCACCCCACCACAGAAGACCCAAGAGACCCAGTACTTC. It encodes CATPPQKTQETQYF.

This clonotype has ten or more counts. Here the CDR3 reads CASSNRNQETQYF. CDR3 sequence (DNA): TGTGCCAGCAGTAACCGGAATCAAGAGACCCAGTACTTC. The chain employs TRBV12-3 or TRBV12-4 and TRBJ2-5, with D unclear. V was cut by 5 bases and J by 2 bases, with 9 bases left in between. The CDR3 sequence is 13 residues long.

The CDR3 spells CASSYGRLNTEAFF. The CDR3 bases are TGTGCCAGCAGTTACGGACGGTTAAACACTGAAGCTTTCTTT. The chain recombines TRBV6-5 with TRBJ1-1, with unresolved D. The CDR3 is 14 residues long. V shed 2 bases and J shed 2 bases, with 9 bases lying between them. The germline V gene encodes CDR1 MNHEY and CDR2 SVGAGI.

This clonotype was seen a few times. The CDR3 loop is CSAWDNQETQYF. The CDR3 DNA reads as TGCAGCGCCTGGGACAACCAAGAGACCCAGTACTTC. This chain joins TRBV29-1 and TRBJ2-5, with D possibly being TRBD1 (6 bases). V dropped 7 bases and J dropped 0 bases, with 9 bases sitting between them. The CDR3 is made up of 12 amino acids. Germline V CDR1 and CDR2: SQVTM, ANQGSEA.

In this sample, this clonotype turned up a few times. This sequence joins TRBV12-3 or TRBV12-4 and TRBJ1-1; possible D gene TRBD1, 6 bases. The CDR3 runs to 16 residues. Trimming removed 4 bases at V and 0 bases at J, with 15 bases between. The DNA of the CDR3 is TGTGCCAGCAGTTCCGCAGGGGACCTGATGAACACTGAAGCTTTCTTT. As protein: CASSSAGDLMNTEAFF.

The rearrangement joins TRBV4-1 to TRBJ2-3; D may match TRBD1 or TRBD2 (6 bases each). CDR1 MGHRA and CDR2 YSYEKL come from the germline V gene. CDR3 length equals 14 residues. Trimming cost V 3 bases and J 8 bases, with 15 bases left between them. CDR3 residues: CASSQARGATTQYF. The CDR3 DNA sequence: TGCGCCAGCAGCCAGGCAAGGGGGGCCACTACGCAGTATTTT.

In this sample, this clonotype turned up many times. J is TRBJ2-3 and V is TRBV4-3; TRBD2 agrees at 9 bases. The trim removed 0 bases at V and 6 bases at J, leaving 10 bases unmatched. The germline V gene has CDR1 LGHNA and CDR2 YSLEER. The length of the CDR3 is 17 residues. The CDR3: CASSQDVGGGAIDTQYF. In DNA form, the CDR3 reads TGCGCCAGCAGCCAAGATGTAGGCGGGGGGGCGATCGATACGCAGTATTTT.

The rearrangement uses TRBV10-3 and TRBJ2-5, with 13 bases identical to TRBD2. V lost 3 bases and J lost 6; bases outside the gene matches: 7. CDR1 ENHRY and CDR2 SYGVKD come from the germline V gene. The CDR3 runs 16 residues. The CDR3, as DNA: TGTGCCATCAGTGACCTGACTAGCGGGGGGCCCAAGACCCAGTACTTC. Encoded protein: CAISDLTSGGPKTQYF.

The chain carries TRBV12-3 or TRBV12-4 and TRBJ1-1, with 8 bases lining up with TRBD1. The ends lost 5 bases at V and 3 bases at J; junction bases unmatched: 11. This CDR3 has 16 residues. This CDR3 is CASSTGQGIGHTEAFF. Here the CDR3 DNA reads TGTGCCAGCAGTACAGGACAGGGTATCGGGCACACTGAAGCTTTCTTT.

This clonotype was counted only a few times. The V gene is TRBV6-2 or TRBV6-3, the J gene TRBJ1-4; weak D call: TRBD1 (5 bases). There are 14 residues in the CDR3. Germline V gene sequence: CDR1 MNHEY, CDR2 SVGEGT. V was pared by 5 bases and J by 8 bases, with 15 bases between. This chain's CDR3 is CASSQSRDGEKLFF. CDR3 sequence (DNA): TGTGCCAGCAGTCAGTCCCGGGACGGGGAAAAACTGTTTTTT.